This TCR beta chain was sequenced for a study of STAT5B mutations in CD4+ large granular lymphocyte leukemia. Overall study: The CDR3 'QG' motif was associated with a particular HLA allele among healthy donors. Study results and caveats: About a quarter of private leukemic clonotypes occurred rarely in other patients' non-leukemic repertoires. Compared with healthy controls (2/35), patient top clones favored TRBV06 (8/27).

Per the authors' pipeline: A productive frequency of 2.59 x 10-5 was the lowest detectable. The method was immunoSEQ multiplex PCR; TCRdb's version includes in-frame clones alone and lacks a portion of them. V, J and clone size reflect that table, while D and trimming were determined from the DNA. The sample includes over 30,000 clones, over 60% of them seen just once. On this clone itself: Its specificity is not known.

The V end was cut by 1 base, the J end by 1 base, with 4 bases between. CDR1 SGHVS and CDR2 FQNEAQ come from the germline V gene. The CDR3 is made up of 13 amino acids. The chain is built from TRBV7-8 and TRBJ1-1, with D hard to call. The source material was CD4+ T cells from blood buffy coats. This TCR was recovered from a human donor in good health. The CDR3 region is CASSLGRNTEAFF. The CDR3 nucleotides are TGTGCCAGCAGCTTAGGCCGGAACACTGAAGCTTTCTTT.